This entry lists 28 T cell receptor beta chains sequenced from one sample in a study of long-term antiretroviral therapy in people with HIV. It was version v3.0 of the immunoSEQ assay that was run at survey level. This table comes from immunoSEQ multiplex PCR, and its TCRdb copy is limited to in-frame clones, with some not included. This table holds about 17,000 clones, 70% to 90% found once. Specimen: unsorted PBMCs, collected 0.3 years before starting antiretroviral therapy. The receptors were sampled from a man aged 45-60 years with HIV.

This clone was seen once. This chain uses TRBV6-1 with TRBJ2-7; 9 nucleotides agree with TRBD2. V lost 0 bases and J lost 6; bases outside the gene matches: 9. Germline V gene sequence: CDR1 MNHNS, CDR2 SASEGT. This CDR3 region has 16 residues. CDR3 region: CASSEAEASGAFEQYF. CDR3 coding DNA: TGTGCCAGCAGTGAAGCGGAGGCTAGCGGGGCGTTCGAGCAGTACTTC.

The rearrangement joins TRBV11-3 to TRBJ2-1, with 9 bases lining up with TRBD1. After removal of 4 bases from V and 3 bases from J, the junction contained 4 bases not matched to a gene. This CDR3 has 15 residues. Per germline, CDR1 SGHNT and CDR2 YENEEA. CDR3 region: CASSSYRGLYNEQFF. The DNA of the CDR3 is TGTGCCAGCAGCTCCTACAGGGGGCTCTACAATGAGCAGTTCTTC.

The V gene is TRBV28, the J gene TRBJ2-1; 8 bases map to TRBD1. V shed 2 bases and J 3 bases; nucleotides not matched to a gene: 12. The CDR3 has 18 residues. Germline CDR1 and CDR2: MDHEN and SYDVKM. Here the CDR3 reads CASSLGFAQGVHYNEQFF. The DNA of the CDR3 is TGTGCCAGCAGTTTAGGGTTTGCACAGGGGGTGCACTACAATGAGCAGTTCTTC.

The rearrangement links TRBV19 to TRBJ1-1; D is unresolved. V shed 7 bases and J shed 5 bases, with 17 bases lying between them. The CDR3 runs to 14 residues. Germline assignment: CDR1 LNHDA and CDR2 SQIVND (reference sequence). In nucleotides, the CDR3 is TGTGCCAGTATTAAAGGGCAACTGGAGACTGAAGCTTTCTTT. Protein sequence: CASIKGQLETEAFF.

The chain carries TRBV6-4 and TRBJ2-2; D ambiguous. CDR1 is MRHNA, CDR2 SNTAGT, per germline. The CDR3 has 14 residues. V was cut by 7 bases and J by 4 bases, with 13 bases left in between. For the CDR3, the DNA is TGTGCCAGCACTGTCGTGCCGGGCACCGGGGAGCTGTTTTTT. It codes for CASTVVPGTGELFF.

The chain employs TRBV28 and TRBJ2-7; D gene unclear. V was pared by 5 bases and J by 4 bases, with 12 bases between. This CDR3 region has 13 residues. Looked up from germline, CDR1 is MDHEN and CDR2 is SYDVKM. The CDR3 coding sequence is TGTGCCAGCAGTGACCCGGTCCTTTACGAGCAGTACTTC. Encoded protein: CASSDPVLYEQYF.

This clone occurred a few times. CDR3 sequence: CASSYGGNQPQHF. Here the CDR3 DNA reads TGTGCCAGCAGTTACGGAGGTAATCAGCCCCAGCATTTT. This sequence joins TRBV6-5 and TRBJ1-5; D not resolved. The CDR3 totals 13 residues. Germline loops: CDR1 MNHEY, CDR2 SVGAGI. V was pared by 2 bases and J by 4 bases, with 6 bases between.

Here the CDR3 DNA reads TGTGCCAGCAGCTTGAAGGTATCTGGTGAGCAGTTCTTC. Its translation: CASSLKVSGEQFF. The V call is TRBV5-8, the J call TRBJ2-1; D gene uncertain. V was cut by 1 base and J by 9 bases, with 11 bases left in between. CDR1 and CDR2 (germline): SGHTS, YDEGEE. This CDR3 has 13 residues.

This chain links TRBV2 with TRBJ2-2; D is perhaps TRBD1 (5 bases). Trimming took off 9 bases at V and 3 bases at J, with 8 bases between the two ends. The CDR3 totals 12 residues. Per the germline V gene, CDR1 is SNHLY and CDR2 is FYNNEI. This chain's CDR3 is CARQGDTGELFF. The DNA of the CDR3 is TGTGCCAGACAAGGGGACACCGGGGAGCTGTTTTTT.

The chain couples TRBV28 to TRBJ2-7; 8 bases line up with TRBD2. CDR1 MDHEN and CDR2 SYDVKM come from the germline V gene. V shed 5 bases and J 5 bases; nucleotides not matched to a gene: 11. The CDR3 loop spans 15 amino acids. This CDR3 reads CASSETGLVGDEQYF. CDR3 coding DNA: TGTGCCAGCAGTGAAACGGGACTAGTGGGGGACGAGCAGTACTTC.

The chain recombines TRBV18 with TRBJ2-1; unclear D gene. The ends were cut back, 2 bases at V and 2 bases at J, with 10 bases in the middle. The CDR3 is 15 residues long. Germline lookup yields CDR1 KGHSH and CDR2 LQKENI. The CDR3 is CASSPFTDPYNEQFF. CDR3 sequence (DNA): TGTGCCAGCTCACCATTCACCGACCCCTACAATGAGCAGTTCTTC.

The CDR3 sequence: CASSGLEGAADTQYF. In nucleotides, the CDR3 is TGTGCCAGCAGTGGCCTAGAGGGTGCCGCAGATACGCAGTATTTT. J is TRBJ2-3 and V is TRBV6-1, with a tentative D call TRBD2 (5 bases). The germline V gene has CDR1 MNHNS and CDR2 SASEGT. V was cut by 4 bases and J by 4 bases, with 15 bases left in between. This CDR3 spans 15 amino acids.

The gene calls are TRBV27 and TRBJ2-1, with D perhaps TRBD1 or TRBD2 (6 bases each). The ends were cut back, 3 bases at V and 0 bases at J, with 9 bases in the middle. Germline-derived CDR1 and CDR2 are MNHEY and SMNVEV (reference sequence). The CDR3 runs 15 residues. The CDR3 sequence is CASSFPGASYNEQFF. CDR3 DNA sequence: TGTGCCAGCAGTTTTCCGGGGGCCTCCTACAATGAGCAGTTCTTC.

The V gene is TRBV27, the J gene TRBJ1-2; perhaps TRBD1 as D (5 bases). Germline V gives CDR1 MNHEY, CDR2 SMNVEV (reference sequence). The CDR3 consists of 16 residues. The ends were cut back, 5 bases at V and 1 base at J, with 17 bases in the middle. CDR3 bases: TGTGCCAGCAGTCCCCTAGCAGGGATACTTAACTATGGCTACACCTTC. This encodes CASSPLAGILNYGYTF.

The chain has TRBV10-3 and TRBJ1-3; D is possibly TRBD1 (6 bases). The V and J ends lost 5 bases and 3 bases respectively, with 11 bases between them. CDR1 and CDR2 (germline): ENHRY, SYGVKD. The CDR3 length is 14 residues. The CDR3 sequence: CAISPQGYGNTIYF. The CDR3 DNA follows: TGTGCCATCAGTCCGCAGGGGTATGGAAACACCATATATTTT.

The chain joins TRBV6-5 to TRBJ2-1, with TRBD2 matching 14 bases. CDR1 is MNHEY and CDR2 is SVGAGI in the germline V gene. The CDR3 has 15 residues. Trimming removed 6 bases from V and 4 bases from J; junction bases left unmatched: 2. DNA for the CDR3: TGTGCCAGCAGCCGACTAGCGGGAGGGTACAATGAGCAGTTCTTC. This gives the protein CASSRLAGGYNEQFF.

This chain joins TRBV7-2 and TRBJ2-3; D remains unclear. V lost 1 base and J 0 bases, leaving 2 bases between the germline ends. The germline V gene encodes CDR1 SGHTA and CDR2 FQGNSA. This CDR3 has 13 residues. The CDR3 DNA is TGTGCCAGCAGCTTAGTGAGCACAGATACGCAGTATTTT. Amino acids: CASSLVSTDTQYF. The entire variable domain, with the rest obtained from reference TRBV7-2 and TRBJ2-3, is as follows: GAGVSQSPSNKVTEKGKDVELRCDPISGHTALYWYRQSLGQGLEFLIYFQGNSAPDKSGLPSDRFSAERTGGSVSTLTIQRTQQEDSAVYLCASSLVSTDTQYFGPGTRLTVL.

This clone was counted a few times. The rearrangement links TRBV7-9 to TRBJ2-3; the D is unclear. The V gene's germline CDR1 is SEHNR and CDR2 FQNEAQ (reference sequence). V dropped 1 base and J dropped 4 bases, with 3 bases sitting between them. The CDR3 loop spans 12 amino acids. CDR3 bases: TGTGCCAGCAGCTTAGGCGCAGATACGCAGTATTTT. Translated: CASSLGADTQYF.

V usage is TRBV28 and J usage is TRBJ1-2; no clear D. The ends were cut back, 3 bases at V and 8 bases at J, with 16 bases in the middle. There are 14 residues in the CDR3. The germline V gene encodes CDR1 MDHEN and CDR2 SYDVKM. CDR3 sequence (DNA): TGTGCCAGCAGTTTGGAAGGAGAATTTTGGGGCTACACCTTC. It specifies CASSLEGEFWGYTF.

The chain is built from TRBV10-3 and TRBJ2-3, with 9 bases fitting TRBD2. CDR1 is ENHRY, CDR2 SYGVKD, per germline. The junction had 7 bases not matched to a gene; V was cut back by 8 bases and J by 4 bases. This CDR3 has 14 amino acids. CDR3 sequence reads: CAIGASGVADTQYF. Written as DNA, the CDR3 is TGTGCCATCGGGGCTAGCGGGGTAGCAGATACGCAGTATTTT.

V and J are TRBV28 and TRBJ1-4, with 7 bases that match TRBD1. The CDR3 extends over 17 amino acids. V lost 4 bases to trimming and J lost 5 bases; unmatched junction nucleotides: 13. Germline loops: CDR1 MDHEN, CDR2 SYDVKM. The CDR3: CASSSQRGRPGNEKLFF. The CDR3 DNA follows: TGTGCCAGCAGTTCGCAAAGGGGGCGGCCCGGGAATGAAAAACTGTTTTTT.

The chain has TRBV5-1 and TRBJ2-7, with D possibly being TRBD2 (7 bases). Per germline, CDR1 SGHRS and CDR2 YFSETQ. This CDR3 region has 16 residues. Trimming took off 6 bases at V and 5 bases at J, with 24 bases between the two ends. CDR3 loop: CASNFGLGEGGDEQYF. In DNA form, the CDR3 reads TGCGCCAGCAACTTTGGACTGGGGGAGGGGGGAGACGAGCAGTACTTC.

The chain employs TRBV7-9 and TRBJ2-5; 11 bases are shared with TRBD2. The CDR3 is 15 amino acids. Germline V gives CDR1 SEHNR, CDR2 FQNEAQ (reference sequence). The V and J ends lost 6 bases and 1 base, in that order; junction bases with no gene match: 4. DNA of the CDR3: TGTGCCAGCAGAAGACTAGCGGGGTCCCAAGAGACCCAGTACTTC. Translated, it gives CASRRLAGSQETQYF.

In the case of this clone: At one of its ends the junction is not consistent with the germline gene, which may arise from a read error. This sequence joins TRBV7-9 and TRBJ1-5; D possibly corresponds to TRBD1 (5 bases). Germline CDR1 is SEHNR and CDR2 is FQNEAQ (reference sequence). This CDR3 has 14 amino acids. This chain's CDR3 is CASSLGDPNQPQHF. The DNA for the CDR3 is TGTGCCAGCAGTTTAGGGGACCCCAATCAGCCCCAGCATTTT.

This rearrangement joins TRBV29-1 to TRBJ1-1, with D unresolved. The V and J ends lost 4 bases and 1 base respectively, with 7 bases between them. The CDR3 has 12 amino acids. Per the germline V gene, CDR1 is SQVTM and CDR2 is ANQGSEA. For the CDR3, the DNA is TGCAGCGTTGCGACCGCGAACACTGAAGCTTTCTTT. Translation gives CSVATANTEAFF.

The genes are TRBV18 and TRBJ1-1; D possibly corresponds to TRBD1 (6 bases). Germline V gene data show CDR1 as KGHSH and CDR2 as LQKENI. The CDR3 consists of 15 residues. Deletions cut 1 base from V and 0 bases from J, with 9 bases between. As DNA, the CDR3 is TGTGCCAGCTCACCACGGACAGTTATGAACACTGAAGCTTTCTTT. This encodes CASSPRTVMNTEAFF.

This clone was counted a few times. This chain connects TRBV6-5 to TRBJ2-1, with 8 positions matching TRBD2. CDR3 length equals 15 residues. Germline CDR1 MNHEY, CDR2 SVGAGI. V gave up 6 bases and J gave up 3 bases; unmatched junction bases: 7. The CDR3 region is CASSRGGGHYNEQFF. The CDR3 DNA sequence: TGTGCCAGCAGCCGGGGCGGGGGGCACTACAATGAGCAGTTCTTC.

This clone was seen a single time. The genes are TRBV28 and TRBJ2-7; 7 bases map to TRBD2. This CDR3 has 15 residues. Germline V CDR1 and CDR2: MDHEN, SYDVKM. Germline trimming cut 5 bases from V and 2 bases from J; bases unmatched to any gene: 9. CDR3 coding DNA: TGTGCCAGCAGTCCACCGGGACTACTCGCCTACGAGCAGTACTTC. Its translation: CASSPPGLLAYEQYF.